The clone carrying this TCR beta chain has at least ten counts. The data derive from a study of blood T cells in healthy people across ages. Next came a second PCR, run for about 7 to 12 cycles, which used a sample-barcoded 5' primer along with a J-beta primer mix. Via MiXCR, TCRdb re-called the 5' RACE reads, giving one row per CDR3 protein. The sample includes hundreds of thousands of distinct CDR3 sequences, around 52% of them seen just once. The germline V gene has CDR1 LNHNV and CDR2 YYDKDF (reference sequence). V was shortened by 5 bases and J by 0 bases, with 17 bases between the two germline ends. This CDR3 region has 17 residues.

V and J are TRBV15 and TRBJ1-5; no firm D call. This TCR was sampled from a woman aged 80 or older in good health. The sample taken for sequencing was blood. The CDR3 region is CATSVLPAVLSNQPQHF. CDR3 coding DNA: TGTGCCACCAGCGTCCTCCCCGCGGTCCTTAGCAATCAGCCCCAGCATTTT.